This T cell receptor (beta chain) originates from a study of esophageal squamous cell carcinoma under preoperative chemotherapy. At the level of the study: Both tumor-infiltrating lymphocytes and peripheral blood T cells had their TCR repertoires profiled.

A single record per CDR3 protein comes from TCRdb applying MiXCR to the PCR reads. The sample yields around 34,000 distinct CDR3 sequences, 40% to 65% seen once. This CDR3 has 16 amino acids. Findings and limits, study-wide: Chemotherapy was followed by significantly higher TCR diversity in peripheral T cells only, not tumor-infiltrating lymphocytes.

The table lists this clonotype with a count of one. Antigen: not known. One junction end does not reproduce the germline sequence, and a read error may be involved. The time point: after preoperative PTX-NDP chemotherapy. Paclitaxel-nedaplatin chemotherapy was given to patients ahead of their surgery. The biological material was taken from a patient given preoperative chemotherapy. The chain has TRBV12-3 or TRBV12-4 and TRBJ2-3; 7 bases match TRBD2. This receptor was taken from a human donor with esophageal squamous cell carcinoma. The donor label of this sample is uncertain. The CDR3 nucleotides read TGTGCCAGCGCAGACGGAACGGGGGGTTTAAAAGATACGCAGTATTTC. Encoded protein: CASADGTGGLKDTQYF.